This T cell receptor beta chain was sequenced for a study of shared clonotypes between healthy human individuals. General observations from the study: Among non-shared clonotypes, generation probabilities were lower than among those shared by all four donors. Across a handful of donors, naive CD4 shared roughly 5.2%, naive CD8 over 3%, memory CD4 roughly 2.3%, memory CD8 under 0.5%.

Details on this clone: Its antigen is undetermined.

The germline V gene has CDR1 KGHSH and CDR2 LQKENI. The CDR3 contains 15 residues. Trimming left V 6 bases short and J 6 bases short, with 17 bases between. Original processing notes: Filtering was not the same, since immunoSEQ gave junction-only sequences without quality scores. Measured with immunoSEQ multiplex PCR; TCRdb has only the in-frame clones, and not every one. The V and J calls and clone size are taken from that table; D and trimming were inferred from the DNA. The table records about 1,500,000 clones, over 95% of them present only once. Specimen: naive CD4+ T cells sorted from blood. Subset in this sample: CD45RA+ positively selected. The TCR originated in a man younger than 45 in good health. The genes are TRBV18 and TRBJ1-4, with a weak D call TRBD1 (5 bases). CDR3 DNA sequence: TGTGCCAGCTCCCCGGGACGGCTCGGTTATGAAAAACTGTTTTTT. It is translated as CASSPGRLGYEKLFF.